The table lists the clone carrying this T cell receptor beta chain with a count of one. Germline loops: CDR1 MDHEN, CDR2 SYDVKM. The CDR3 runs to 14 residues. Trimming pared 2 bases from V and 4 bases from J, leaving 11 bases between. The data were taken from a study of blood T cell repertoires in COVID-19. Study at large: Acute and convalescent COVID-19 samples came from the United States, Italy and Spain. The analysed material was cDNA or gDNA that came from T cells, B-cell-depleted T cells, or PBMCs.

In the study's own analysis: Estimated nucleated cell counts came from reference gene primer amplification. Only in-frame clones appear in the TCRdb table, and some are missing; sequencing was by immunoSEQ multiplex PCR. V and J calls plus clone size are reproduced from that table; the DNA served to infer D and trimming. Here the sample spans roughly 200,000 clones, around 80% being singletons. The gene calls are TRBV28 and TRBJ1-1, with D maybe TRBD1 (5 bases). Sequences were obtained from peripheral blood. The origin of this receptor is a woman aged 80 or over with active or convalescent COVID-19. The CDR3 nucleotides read TGTGCCAGCAGTTTAGGGTCAGGGCCCACTGAAGCTTTCTTT. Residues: CASSLGSGPTEAFF.